This is a list of T cell receptor beta chains from one sample in a study of blood T cells in healthy people across ages. TCRdb re-called the 5' RACE reads through MiXCR, storing one row per CDR3 protein. The table lists hundreds of thousands of distinct CDR3 sequences, over 45% of them singletons. The sample was blood. Every receptor here comes from an older woman in good health. Both conserved end residues are part of each CDR3. Fields, in order: J gene, CDR3 length, V gene, D gene, clone size, CDR3 protein, CDR3 DNA. The D gene is left open where the match is weak. Rows may omit the clone size; those that give it use once, few, many or a size class.

TRBJ2-3,13,TRBV20-1,NA,once,CSDTSTGSDTQYF,TGCAGTGACACTAGCACGGGGTCAGATACGCAGTATTTT
TRBJ2-7,14,TRBV6-2/TRBV6-3,NA,NA,CASSYGGANNEQYF,TGTGCCAGCAGTTACGGTGGGGCGAACAATGAGCAGTACTTC
TRBJ2-1,13,TRBV5-1,NA,many,CASSGQGYNEQFF,TGCGCCAGCAGCGGGCAGGGGTACAATGAGCAGTTCTTC
TRBJ2-1,12,TRBV20-1,NA,NA,CSALEDSNEQFF,TGCAGTGCGTTAGAGGACTCGAATGAGCAGTTCTTC
TRBJ2-3,15,TRBV27,NA,NA,CASSLGRGKADTQYF,TGTGCCAGCAGTTTGGGTCGGGGGAAGGCAGATACGCAGTATTTT
TRBJ2-1,16,TRBV5-1,TRBD1,NA,CASSTQGASSYNEQFF,TGCGCCAGCAGCACCCAGGGGGCCAGCTCCTACAATGAGCAGTTCTTC
TRBJ2-1,16,TRBV7-2,TRBD2,NA,CASSRMASGKYNEQFF,TGTGCCAGCAGCCGTATGGCTAGCGGCAAATACAATGAGCAGTTCTTC
TRBJ1-1,16,TRBV7-9,TRBD1,few,CASSARTGGPNTEAFF,TGTGCCAGCAGCGCGAGGACAGGGGGCCCGAACACTGAAGCTTTCTTT
TRBJ2-1,11,TRBV7-2,NA,many,CASSYAHEQFF,TGTGCCAGCAGCTACGCTCATGAGCAGTTCTTC
TRBJ2-7,14,TRBV27,TRBD1,few,CASSPGTGFRGQYF,TGTGCCAGCAGTCCCGGGACAGGGTTTCGGGGGCAGTACTTC
TRBJ1-1,15,TRBV29-1,NA,NA,CSVRTLLGAGTEAFF,TGCAGCGTGAGGACTCTTTTAGGGGCTGGCACTGAAGCTTTCTTT
TRBJ2-3,11,TRBV20-1,NA,few,CSATRLDTQYF,TGCAGTGCTACCCGACTAGATACGCAGTATTTT
TRBJ2-5,17,TRBV4-2,NA,NA,CASSQVKGTKPTETQYF,TGTGCCAGCAGCCAAGTCAAAGGGACAAAACCGACCGAGACCCAGTACTTC
TRBJ1-4,13,TRBV28,NA,few,CASSWELGEKLFF,TGTGCCAGCAGTTGGGAGCTAGGCGAAAAACTGTTTTTT
TRBJ1-3,14,TRBV29-1,NA,once,CSVVWGNSGNTIYF,TGCAGCGTTGTATGGGGGAACTCTGGAAACACCATATATTTT
TRBJ2-6,18,TRBV6-2/TRBV6-3,NA,NA,CANKGHRMAASGANVLTF,TGTGCCAACAAGGGCCACCGTATGGCAGCCTCTGGGGCCAACGTCCTGACTTTC
TRBJ1-4,18,TRBV9,TRBD1,NA,CASSVGRTGGASDEKLFF,TGTGCCAGCAGCGTAGGGAGGACAGGGGGCGCGTCGGATGAAAAACTGTTTTTT
TRBJ2-1,12,TRBV12-3/TRBV12-4,NA,many,CASSRMGLEKFF,TGTGCCAGCAGCCGCATGGGGCTTGAGAAGTTCTTC
TRBJ1-2,17,TRBV28,TRBD1,few,CASTYFGDRGYGYGYTF,TGTGCCAGCACCTATTTCGGGGACAGGGGGTACGGCTATGGCTACACCTTC
TRBJ2-7,12,TRBV29-1,NA,many,CSVRDLPYEQYF,TGCAGCGTCCGGGACCTCCCCTACGAGCAGTACTTC
TRBJ1-2,11,TRBV6-2/TRBV6-3,NA,NA,CASSQGVGYTF,TGTGCCAGCAGTCAGGGTGTTGGCTACACCTTC
TRBJ2-1,14,TRBV5-1,TRBD2,many,CASRSGGGYNEQFF,TGCGCCAGCAGATCCGGGGGGGGATACAATGAGCAGTTCTTC
TRBJ2-7,13,TRBV2,NA,NA,CASIGRESYGQYF,TGTGCCAGCATAGGCCGGGAGTCCTACGGGCAGTACTTC
TRBJ2-6,17,TRBV5-1,NA,few,CASSLGGSDSGANVLTF,TGCGCCAGCAGCTTGGGAGGCTCGGACTCTGGGGCCAACGTCCTGACTTTC
TRBJ2-7,15,TRBV28,NA,NA,CASSYNRPPSYEQYF,TGTGCCAGCAGTTACAACAGGCCTCCCTCCTACGAGCAGTACTTC
TRBJ2-5,15,TRBV2,NA,NA,CASSLYELGSGTQYF,TGTGCCAGCAGCTTATACGAACTAGGATCGGGGACCCAGTACTTC
TRBJ2-1,14,TRBV20-1,TRBD2,few,CSASGTRSNNEQFF,TGCAGTGCCTCCGGGACTAGGTCCAACAATGAGCAGTTCTTC
TRBJ2-5,11,TRBV10-3,NA,few,CAISLGGTQYF,TGTGCCATCAGCCTAGGGGGGACCCAGTACTTC
TRBJ2-5,13,TRBV20-1,NA,many,CSASTGDQETQYF,TGCAGTGCTAGTACAGGAGATCAAGAGACCCAGTACTTC